This T cell receptor (beta chain) was captured by sequencing in a study of CD8 T cells in ankylosing spondylitis. TCRdb redid the calling of the 5' RACE reads with MiXCR, one entry per CDR3 protein. The sample has fewer than 350,000 distinct CDR3 sequences, roughly 11% seen once. The study, taken as a whole, reports: From matched ankylosing spondylitis synovial fluid, disease-linked clones were reportedly recovered at significantly enriched levels.

This CDR3 spans 16 amino acids. V shed 0 bases and J shed 3 bases, with 12 bases lying between them. The germline V gene encodes CDR1 SGHDN and CDR2 FVKESK. This clonotype occurred many times. Antigen: not known. The sequencing input was blood, either unsorted or a sorted T cell fraction (not recorded which). The V and J genes are TRBV14 and TRBJ1-3, with D possibly matching TRBD1 (5 bases). The source of this sequence is a female donor with ankylosing spondylitis or in good health (not recorded which). CDR3 residues: CASSQDGARGGNTIYF. The CDR3 nucleotides read TGTGCCAGCAGCCAAGATGGGGCAAGAGGTGGAAACACCATATATTTT.